This T cell receptor beta chain emerged from a study of regulatory T cells in long-lasting Graves disease (dated by TCRdb to the early 2020s). Turning to the overall study: Patients with newly diagnosed Graves' disease had been on antithyroid drugs for under 3 months. Persistent Graves' disease patients were compared with newly diagnosed Graves' disease patients by peripheral blood TCR sequencing and RNA sequencing. A total of about 35 samples underwent TCR sequencing, from 13 patients with persistent Graves' disease and some 20 patients with newly diagnosed Graves' disease. The study was conducted in China and was registered as a clinical trial. What the research found in general, with its limitations: Patients with persistent disease shared more public clonotypes (fewer than 3,000) than newly diagnosed patients did (about 1,000). Preferential use of TRBV28, TRBJ1-2 and TRBJ2-5 was observed in persistent disease, whereas TRBV20-1 and TRBJ2-1 were favored in newly diagnosed disease. Only the TCR beta chain was sequenced and analyzed. Persistent Graves' disease patients showed lower TCR Shannon entropy and fewer highly expanded clones than newly diagnosed patients, suggesting clonal expansion. Because the primary lesion, thyroid tissue, could not be accessed, the study looked at peripheral blood alone. The authors noted that the small sample size was a limitation that may lower accuracy.

Library preparation used multiplex PCR. Data came from an Illumina HiSeq 4000. CDR3 regions were amplified by Arm-PCR with iRepertoire HTBI primers to construct TCR beta libraries. Before sequencing, the PCR products underwent gel purification. On the authors' methods: A total of some 60 TRBV and more than twelve TRBJ segments were identified across samples and were used for gene usage analysis of CDR3 amino acid clonotypes. COPE and FqMerger were used to merge filtered high-quality paired reads into contigs. Contigs were aligned with BLAST to IMGT TRBV, TRBD and TRBJ reference genes, and CDR3 was defined per IMGT. Any clonotype with a frequency above 0.1% was classified as a highly expanded clone. Shannon entropy was used to measure repertoire diversity, and the Gini coefficient was used to measure V-J evenness. A clonotype found in more than one individual was treated as public. In TCRdb, the public reads were trimmed at Q25 with fastp and aligned with MiXCR, with productive beta chains retained. Each record represents a unique CDR3 protein, reported with the most common genes and DNA among its rows. These V and J calls rely on TCRdb rather than the paper's analysis. The sample table lists hundreds of thousands of distinct CDR3 sequences, about 15% of them with a count of one. The ten most abundant clones make up 25% of the sample.

This clonotype showed up many times. Its antigen is not yet known. Within one base of it there is no much larger clone, and no base qualities were kept. The time point label corresponds to: newly diagnosed GD, antithyroid drugs for less than 3 months. For both TCR sequencing and RNA sequencing, RNA was extracted from PBMCs in TRIzol. Graves' disease was diagnosed according to American Thyroid Association guidelines. Patients for the study were recruited at an endocrinology department in Xi'an, China. Each patient gave about 10 milliliters of peripheral blood, collected in an EDTA anticoagulant tube. Ficoll Paque Plus density gradient separation was used to isolate PBMCs, and no further T cell sorting was done. An Agilent 2100 Bioanalyzer and agarose gel were used to assess RNA quality, and a NanoDrop 2000 was used to measure RNA concentration. A distance of 14 bases separates the germline ends of V and J, which lose 6 bases and 3 bases respectively. The CDR3 holds 14 amino acids from the cysteine to the phenylalanine. The only DNA kept is the CDR3, 42 bases in frame from the first base.

A further study also used this sample, focusing on T cells in Graves' hyperthyroidism and ophthalmopathy. The second study's authors report: Graves' hyperthyroidism was defined as stable when no progression to ophthalmopathy occurred over 18 months of follow-up. Hyperthyroidism patients were newly diagnosed, had a disease duration of under 2 months, and were aged 18 to 65 years. The study excluded patients with uncontrolled infections, other autoimmune diseases, pregnancy or lactation. Diagnoses relied on clinical symptoms, serum thyroxine and TRAb, thyroid ultrasound and orbital computed tomography. The TCR CDR3 was subjected to a first round of RT-PCR using the HTBI primer set and the Qiagen OneStep RT-PCR kit. Most expanded thyroid clonotypes (frequency above 0.001) were also found in blood, which suggests that blood repertoires may mirror thyroid immune responses. In cross-validation, a model built on a 13 V-J signature told ophthalmopathy apart from stable hyperthyroidism with roughly 87% sensitivity and about 81% specificity, and in testing the same model reached 80%/75%. During validation, the model predicted progression to ophthalmopathy a median of around 7 months ahead of onset, with roughly 65% sensitivity and around 73% specificity. TCR V-J signatures able to tell the groups apart were searched for in a discovery cohort of approximately 95 patients, of whom fewer than 45 had Graves' ophthalmopathy and around 58 had stable Graves' hyperthyroidism. Prospective prediction of ophthalmopathy was tested in an independent validation cohort consisting of 18 to 20 hyperthyroidism patients and 15 or so patients who later progressed to ophthalmopathy. The approximately 100 discovery patients were randomly divided into training and test sets at a 7:3 ratio. In addition, the study compared T-cell repertoires in thyroid tissue and in blood from about six Graves' hyperthyroidism patients. After sampling, hyperthyroidism patients received methimazole starting at 30 mg daily, and ophthalmopathy patients received high-dose intravenous methylprednisolone. The libraries were constructed in a second round of multiplex PCR and then size-selected and purified. Sequencing of the libraries was done on an Illumina HiSeq2000 using paired-end 100 bp reads. SOAPnuke was used to process the raw data, throwing out any read that contained adapters or uncalled bases, had a mean Phred below 15, or lacked an exact constant-primer or identifier match. High-quality paired reads were merged with COPE v1.2.5, and unique nucleotide sequences were defined as clonotypes. MiTCR v1.1 was used to align clonotypes to the IMGT TRBV, TRBD and TRBJ reference segments. The analysis was restricted to V-J combinations with a frequency above 0.0001, which together covered 99.2% of the repertoires. A TCS score was defined as the ratio of F50 (clonal expansion) to E x V (chaos), with BLOSUM62-based TCRdist applied between CDR3 peptides within each V-J. Welch's t-statistics and random forest reduced 500 to 550 V-J features to 13, which were used in a naive Bayes classifier (R e1071). No statistical method was used to fix the sample size in advance, and group allocation was not hidden from the investigators. According to the paper, TCR Vbeta CDR3 sequencing was carried out on roughly 130 peripheral blood samples, which came from more than 40 ophthalmopathy, under 85 hyperthyroidism and some 17 progressor patients.

Here the sequenced sample was peripheral blood mononuclear cells (PBMCs), taken at new diagnosis, from a patient treated with antithyroid drugs. The chain couples TRBV12-3 or TRBV12-4 to TRBJ1-1; no D segment can be confidently identified. This sequence originates from a woman aged 40 to 65 with Graves disease. Donor details come from another sample of the same person, matched by shared clones. The DNA sequence is given as TGTGCCAGCAGCCACAGTGTCACTGACACTGAAGCTTTCTTT. Translated, it reads CASSHSVTDTEAFF.